The clone carrying this TCR beta chain was counted at least ten times. The protocol attached unique molecular identifiers to individual cDNA molecules. TCRdb ran MiXCR on the 5' RACE reads and lists one entry per CDR3 protein. The sample consists of roughly 28,000 distinct CDR3 sequences, approximately 4.8% of them appearing once. This entry comes from a study of early T cells in non-severe SARS-CoV-2 infection. In the study overall: Bulk RNA isolated from unsorted whole blood underwent sequencing; chains were not paired.

The ends were cut back, 0 bases at V and 6 bases at J, with 9 bases in the middle. There are 14 residues in the CDR3. CDR1 and CDR2 from the germline V gene are SGHTA and FQGNSA. The chain recombines TRBV7-2 with TRBJ1-5; perhaps TRBD1 as D (6 bases). Sequences were obtained from whole blood. This clonotype was sampled from an adult who was a healthcare worker with PCR-confirmed SARS-CoV-2 infection or an uninfected control (not recorded which). CDR3 sequence: CASSLAKGGQPQHF. The CDR3 DNA is TGTGCCAGCAGCTTAGCGAAGGGGGGTCAGCCCCAGCATTTT.